These 16 T cell receptor beta chains came from one sample sequenced in a study of identical twins. TCRdb independently ran MiXCR on the 5' RACE reads; one entry per CDR3 protein. The data contain around 250,000 distinct CDR3 sequences, 6.5% of them singletons. These same records also appear under a second study, on T cells expressing NK-cell markers.

The sequenced material came from CD8+ T cells sorted from blood. The source of these receptors is a woman under 30 in good health.

The chain is built from TRBV15 and TRBJ1-2; no firm D call. Trimming stripped 1 base from V and 6 bases from J, with 18 bases between. Germline assignment: CDR1 LNHNV and CDR2 YYDKDF (reference sequence). The CDR3 runs to 16 residues. CDR3: CATSRGFAGREDGYTF. The CDR3 DNA follows: TGTGCCACCAGCAGAGGGTTCGCGGGGAGGGAGGATGGCTACACCTTC.

This clonotype has a count of ten or more. The chain recombines TRBV20-1 with TRBJ1-6; TRBD1 matches 7 bases. Trimming at V came to 2 bases and at J to 10 bases, leaving 11 bases not matched to a gene. The CDR3 totals 15 residues. Germline lookup yields CDR1 DFQATT and CDR2 SNEGSKA (reference sequence). Here the CDR3 reads CSARRLRQGGSPLHF. The CDR3 DNA is TGCAGTGCTAGACGACTCCGACAGGGAGGGTCACCCCTCCACTTT.

This clonotype has at least ten counts. This chain connects TRBV7-8 to TRBJ2-1; 15 bases are shared with TRBD2. Germline V CDR1 and CDR2: SGHVS, FQNEAQ. Unmatched junction bases numbered 3, after V lost 2 bases and J lost 1 base. The CDR3 has 18 amino acids. The CDR3 loop is CASSLWGLAGGSYNEQFF. DNA for the CDR3: TGTGCCAGCAGCTTATGGGGACTAGCGGGAGGATCCTACAATGAGCAGTTCTTC.

J is TRBJ1-1 and V is TRBV7-9; TRBD1 matches 7 bases. Germline V CDR1 and CDR2: SEHNR, FQNEAQ (reference sequence). J lost 0 bases, V lost 5 bases, and 9 bases had no gene match. There are 16 residues in the CDR3. The CDR3 region is CASSPGEGALNTEAFF. As DNA, the CDR3 is TGTGCCAGCAGCCCGGGGGAGGGGGCCCTGAACACTGAAGCTTTCTTT. Based on the CDR3 plus reference TRBV7-9 and TRBJ1-1, the full variable domain is DTGVSQNPRHKITKRGQNVTFRCDPISEHNRLYWYRQTLGQGPEFLTYFQNEAQLEKSRLLSDRFSAERPKGSFSTLEIQRTEQGDSAMYLCASSPGEGALNTEAFFGQGTRLTVV.

V usage is TRBV6-1 and J usage is TRBJ1-5; no clear D. The CDR3 has 13 amino acids. In germline, CDR1 is MNHNS, CDR2 SASEGT. Trimming left V 2 bases short and J 6 bases short, with 8 bases between. CDR3 residues: CASSEFGRQPQHF. As DNA, the CDR3 is TGTGCCAGCAGTGAATTTGGGCGTCAGCCCCAGCATTTT.

V usage is TRBV4-2 and J usage is TRBJ2-7, with D uncertain. Trimming removed 1 base at V and 0 bases at J, with 10 bases between. The CDR3 consists of 15 residues. Germline CDR1 and CDR2: LGHNA and YNFKEQ. Written as DNA, the CDR3 is TGTGCCAGCAGCCAAGGGCAAAGGAGCTCCTACGAGCAGTACTTC. It translates to CASSQGQRSSYEQYF.

This clonotype has just a few counts. The rearrangement joins TRBV6-5 to TRBJ2-5; D tentatively reads TRBD1 or TRBD2 (5 bases each). V dropped 2 bases and J dropped 4 bases, with 17 bases sitting between them. Germline V gives CDR1 MNHEY, CDR2 SVGAGI. This CDR3 contains 16 residues. CDR3 residues: CASSYRDQSIGETQYF. The CDR3 DNA is TGTGCCAGCAGTTACCGGGACCAGTCGATCGGAGAGACCCAGTACTTC.

Many counts were recorded for this clonotype. The J gene is TRBJ2-2, the V gene TRBV11-2; D gene ambiguous. CDR3 size: 18 residues. Germline values: CDR1 SGHAT, CDR2 FQNNGV. V lost 5 bases to trimming and J lost 0 bases, with 19 bases between them. The CDR3 DNA reads as TGTGCCAGCAGCCATCTAGGTCGAGTAGAATCGAACACCGGGGAGCTGTTTTTT. Protein: CASSHLGRVESNTGELFF. The full variable domain, in which reference TRBV11-2 and TRBJ2-2 provide the parts outside the CDR3, is EAGVAQSPRYKIIEKRQSVAFWCNPISGHATLYWYQQILGQGPKLLIQFQNNGVVDDSQLPKDRFSAERLKGVDSTLKIQPAKLEDSAVYLCASSHLGRVESNTGELFFGEGSRLTVL.

In its sample, this clonotype was seen many times. The chain has TRBV15 and TRBJ1-5; D possibly corresponds to TRBD1 (5 bases). The V gene's germline CDR1 is LNHNV and CDR2 YYDKDF (reference sequence). Trimming cost V 4 bases and J 3 bases, with 13 bases left between them. This CDR3 comprises 15 residues. The DNA of the CDR3 is TGTGCCACCAGCACGAGCGGGACCCTCAATCAGCCCCAGCATTTT. Translated: CATSTSGTLNQPQHF.

The chain combines TRBV14 with TRBJ1-2; D unclear. Deletions cut 4 bases from V and 3 bases from J, with 9 bases between. Germline V lookup: CDR1 SGHDN, CDR2 FVKESK. CDR3 length equals 13 residues. CDR3 in DNA: TGTGCCAGCAGCCCTAGCACCCACTATGGCTACACCTTC. Amino acids: CASSPSTHYGYTF.

CDR3 DNA sequence: TGTGCCAGCAGCGACTCAGGGGGTAACTACGAGCAGTACTTC. Its translation is CASSDSGGNYEQYF. V and J are TRBV7-9 and TRBJ2-7, with 7 bases matching TRBD1. The ends lost 5 bases at V and 3 bases at J; junction bases unmatched: 7. This CDR3 comprises 14 residues. Germline values: CDR1 SEHNR, CDR2 FQNEAQ (reference sequence).

The rearrangement links TRBV28 to TRBJ2-3; D might be TRBD2 (6 bases). The CDR3 length is 15 residues. V was trimmed by 4 bases and J by 0 bases, leaving 11 bases between them. Germline CDR1 MDHEN, CDR2 SYDVKM. The CDR3 nucleotides read TGTGCCAGCAGTTCCTGGGACTCGAGCACAGATACGCAGTATTTT. Its translation is CASSSWDSSTDTQYF.

This clonotype was recorded at least ten times. The V gene is TRBV2, the J gene TRBJ2-3; 7 nucleotides match TRBD1. The CDR3 sequence is 14 residues long. Germline CDR1 SNHLY, CDR2 FYNNEI. V dropped 5 bases and J dropped 2; count of bases not matched to a gene: 4. The CDR3 bases are TGTGCCAGCAGTCCCGGACAGGCCACAGATACGCAGTATTTT. Protein product: CASSPGQATDTQYF.

A few counts support this clonotype. V usage is TRBV6-2 or TRBV6-3 and J usage is TRBJ2-7; D possibly matches TRBD1 or TRBD2 (5 bases each). Trimming removed 7 bases at V and 0 bases at J, with 16 bases between. CDR1 is MNHEY, CDR2 SVGEGT, per germline. The CDR3 runs to 15 residues. The CDR3 sequence is CASIHGTLSSYEQYF. The CDR3 nucleotides are TGTGCCAGCATCCACGGGACGCTGAGCTCCTACGAGCAGTACTTC.

The V gene is TRBV12-3 or TRBV12-4, the J gene TRBJ2-1; 9 bases are shared with TRBD2. The CDR3 runs to 16 residues. V gave up 2 bases and J gave up 7 bases; unmatched junction bases: 9. The CDR3 here is CASSLFGSSGGNEQFF. DNA of the CDR3: TGTGCCAGCAGTTTATTCGGGTCGAGCGGGGGGAATGAGCAGTTCTTC.

This clonotype has more than one count but fewer than ten. The V gene is TRBV6-1, the J gene TRBJ1-2; D is possibly TRBD1 (6 bases). Trimming pared 8 bases from V and 2 bases from J, leaving 15 bases between. This CDR3 is built from 14 residues. CDR1 MNHNS and CDR2 SASEGT come from the germline V gene. The CDR3 loop reads CASGHREINYGYTF. CDR3 nucleotide sequence: TGTGCCAGCGGGCACAGGGAGATAAACTATGGCTACACCTTC.